The 8 T cell receptor beta chains given below trace back to one sample, sequenced in a study of PD-1 blockade in classical Hodgkin lymphoma (dated by TCRdb to 2018 to 2021). The library was generated by the immunoSEQ multiplex PCR assay. TCRdb's version of the immuneACCESS table is confined to in-frame rearrangements and falls short of the full clone set. An unresolved V gene accounts for under half of the shortfall where checked; the remainder is of unknown origin. Recorded for this sample are 25,000 to 30,000 clones; around 80% of them occurred a single time. Jointly, the top ten make up 15% to 20% of the sample. The time point label of this sample denotes: cycle 4 day 1 (C4D1), after less than seven weeks of nivolumab. All trial patients had relapsed after autologous stem cell transplantation, with cohorts A, B and C differing in prior brentuximab vedotin exposure. Sequences were derived from peripheral blood mononuclear cells (PBMCs), sampled before the fourth cycle of nivolumab. These receptors were collected from a human donor with classical Hodgkin lymphoma.

The CDR3, as DNA: TGTGCCACCAGATTCAGAACCTATGGCTACACCTTC. Translating gives CATRFRTYGYTF. This chain connects TRBV6-6 to TRBJ1-2; D unclear. The V and J ends lost 10 bases and 4 bases respectively, with 13 bases between them. This CDR3 is built from 12 residues. Germline V CDR1 and CDR2: MNHNY, SVGAGI (reference sequence).

This clone was picked up a small number of times. This chain connects TRBV29-1 to TRBJ1-2, with D maybe TRBD1 (5 bases). Trimming took 7 bases from V and 8 from J, leaving 14 bases between them. This CDR3 has 11 amino acids. CDR1 is SQVTM and CDR2 is ANQGSEA in the germline V gene. The CDR3 DNA is TGCAGCGCCCTTAACCGGGGCGGCTACACCTTC. This gives the protein CSALNRGGYTF.

This clone was seen once. In DNA form, the CDR3 reads TGTGCCAGCAGCCAATCGGGACTAGCGGGATCGGCGACCCAGTACTTC. Amino acid sequence: CASSQSGLAGSATQYF. The V and J genes are TRBV4-2 and TRBJ2-5, with TRBD2 identical over 13 bases. The CDR3 consists of 16 residues. With V trimmed by 2 bases and J by 7 bases, 7 bases remained unmatched. CDR1 LGHNA and CDR2 YNFKEQ come from the germline V gene.

This clone was observed once. The genes are TRBV9 and TRBJ1-5, with a tentative D call TRBD1 (5 bases). Trimming removed 0 bases at V and 6 bases at J, with 10 bases between. The CDR3 length is 14 residues. Looked up from germline, CDR1 is SGDLS and CDR2 is YYNGEE. For the CDR3, the DNA is TGTGCCAGCAGCGTAGGGGACGGACTTCAGCCCCAGCATTTT. As protein: CASSVGDGLQPQHF. Using reference TRBV9 and TRBJ1-5 for the parts outside the CDR3, the full variable domain is DSGVTQTPKHLITATGQRVTLRCSPRSGDLSVYWYQQSLDQGLQFLIQYYNGEERAKGNILERFSAQQFPDLHSELNLSSLELGDSALYFCASSVGDGLQPQHFGDGTRLSIL.

The chain joins TRBV7-9 to TRBJ1-4; D is undetermined. Trimming left V 10 bases short and J 0 bases short, with 9 bases between. Germline CDR1 reads SEHNR; CDR2 reads FQNEAQ (reference sequence). CDR3 length: 13 amino acids. This CDR3 is CAIPAATNEKLFF. Written as DNA, the CDR3 is TGTGCCATCCCAGCTGCAACTAATGAAAAACTGTTTTTT.

The chain links TRBV28 to TRBJ2-2; D might be TRBD2 (6 bases). The CDR3 contains 14 residues. V lost 7 bases and J 4 bases, leaving 13 bases between the germline ends. In germline, CDR1 is MDHEN, CDR2 SYDVKM. Here the CDR3 reads CASISGDRTGELFF. DNA of the CDR3: TGTGCCAGCATTTCGGGGGACCGCACCGGGGAGCTGTTTTTT. Complete variable domain (other parts from reference TRBV28 and TRBJ2-2): DVKVTQSSRYLVKRTGEKVFLECVQDMDHENMFWYRQDPGLGLRLIYFSYDVKMKEKGDIPEGYSVSREKKERFSLILESASTNQTSMYLCASISGDRTGELFFGEGSRLTVL.

This clone was counted a single time. The CDR3 DNA is TGTGCCAGCAGTTTCCTGGCAGGTATCGGGGAAGATACGCAGTATTTT. Translating gives CASSFLAGIGEDTQYF. The chain has TRBV27 and TRBJ2-3, with D perhaps matching TRBD2 (5 bases). Germline lookup yields CDR1 MNHEY and CDR2 SMNVEV (reference sequence). The CDR3 loop spans 16 amino acids. V was pared by 3 bases and J by 5 bases, with 18 bases between.

V gene TRBV5-1 combines with J gene TRBJ1-1, with D uncertain. There are 13 residues in the CDR3. Germline CDR1 is SGHRS and CDR2 is YFSETQ. V was trimmed by 4 bases and J by 3 bases, leaving 10 bases between them. The CDR3 coding sequence is TGCGCCAGCAGCCAAGACCCTCACACTGAAGCTTTCTTT. It translates to CASSQDPHTEAFF.